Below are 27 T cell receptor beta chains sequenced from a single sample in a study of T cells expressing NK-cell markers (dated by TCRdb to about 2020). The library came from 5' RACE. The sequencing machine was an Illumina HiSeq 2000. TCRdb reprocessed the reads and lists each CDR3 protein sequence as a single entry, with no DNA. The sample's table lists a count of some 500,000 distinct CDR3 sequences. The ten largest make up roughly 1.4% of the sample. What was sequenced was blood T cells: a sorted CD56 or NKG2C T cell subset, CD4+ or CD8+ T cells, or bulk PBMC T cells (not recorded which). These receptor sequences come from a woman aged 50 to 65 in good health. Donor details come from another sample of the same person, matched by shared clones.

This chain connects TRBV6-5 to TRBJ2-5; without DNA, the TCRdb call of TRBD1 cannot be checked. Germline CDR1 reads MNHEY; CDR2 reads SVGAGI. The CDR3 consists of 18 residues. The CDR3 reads CASSSGQGARMRKETQYF.

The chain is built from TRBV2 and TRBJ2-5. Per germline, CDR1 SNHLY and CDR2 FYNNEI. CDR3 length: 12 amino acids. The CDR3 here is CASLVVLQTQYF.

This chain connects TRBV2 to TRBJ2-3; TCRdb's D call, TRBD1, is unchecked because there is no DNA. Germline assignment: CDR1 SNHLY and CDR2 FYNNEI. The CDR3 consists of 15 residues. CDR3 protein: CASSDRGGSTDTQYF.

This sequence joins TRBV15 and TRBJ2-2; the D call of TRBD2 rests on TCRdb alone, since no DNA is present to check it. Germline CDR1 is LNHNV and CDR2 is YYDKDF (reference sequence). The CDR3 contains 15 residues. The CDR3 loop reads CATSRVPSFSGELFF.

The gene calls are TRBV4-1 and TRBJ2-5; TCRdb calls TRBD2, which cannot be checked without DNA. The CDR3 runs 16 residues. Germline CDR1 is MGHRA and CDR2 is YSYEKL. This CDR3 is CASSLSGLAEWETQYF.

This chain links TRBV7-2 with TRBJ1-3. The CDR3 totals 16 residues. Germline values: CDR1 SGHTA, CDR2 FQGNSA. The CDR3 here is CASSLARTETGNTIYF.

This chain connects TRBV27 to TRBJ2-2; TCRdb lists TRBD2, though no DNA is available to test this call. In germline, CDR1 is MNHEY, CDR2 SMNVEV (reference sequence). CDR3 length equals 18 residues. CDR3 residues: CASSSTLTSGRMIGELFF.

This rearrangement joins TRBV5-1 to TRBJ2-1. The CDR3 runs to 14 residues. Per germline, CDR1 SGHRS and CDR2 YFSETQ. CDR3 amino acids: CASSSNGLLNEQFF.

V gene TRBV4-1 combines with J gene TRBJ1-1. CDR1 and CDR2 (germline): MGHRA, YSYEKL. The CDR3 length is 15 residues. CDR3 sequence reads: CASSQDTTAGRKAFF.

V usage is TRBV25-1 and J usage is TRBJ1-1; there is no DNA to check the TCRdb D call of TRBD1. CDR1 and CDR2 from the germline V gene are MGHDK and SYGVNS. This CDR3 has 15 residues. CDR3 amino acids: CASSDPGALNTEAFF.

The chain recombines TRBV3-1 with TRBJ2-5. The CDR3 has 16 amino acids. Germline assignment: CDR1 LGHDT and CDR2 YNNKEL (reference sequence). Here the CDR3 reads CASSPPNSGYQETQYF.

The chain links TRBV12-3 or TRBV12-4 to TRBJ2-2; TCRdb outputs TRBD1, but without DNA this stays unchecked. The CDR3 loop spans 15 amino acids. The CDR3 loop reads CAGERQFLSAGELFF.

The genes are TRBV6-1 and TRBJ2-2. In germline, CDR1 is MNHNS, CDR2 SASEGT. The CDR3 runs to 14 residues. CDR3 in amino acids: CASSEAEYTGELFF.

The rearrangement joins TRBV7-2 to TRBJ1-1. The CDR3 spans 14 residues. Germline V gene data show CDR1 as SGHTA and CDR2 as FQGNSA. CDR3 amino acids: CASSSRRPNTEAFF.

CDR3 amino acids: CSARVRAIGTGELFF. V usage is TRBV20-1 and J usage is TRBJ2-2; no DNA is available, so the TRBD2 call from TCRdb remains unchecked. CDR3 length: 15 residues. Per germline, CDR1 DFQATT and CDR2 SNEGSKA (reference sequence).

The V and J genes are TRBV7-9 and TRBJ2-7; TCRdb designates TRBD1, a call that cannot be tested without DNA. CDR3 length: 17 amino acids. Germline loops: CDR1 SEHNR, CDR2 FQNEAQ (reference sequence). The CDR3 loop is CASSLALTGVSSYEQYF.

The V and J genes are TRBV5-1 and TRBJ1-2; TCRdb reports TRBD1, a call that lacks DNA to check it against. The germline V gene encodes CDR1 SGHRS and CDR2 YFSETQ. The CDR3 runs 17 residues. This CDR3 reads CASSLAGAGAGTDGYTF. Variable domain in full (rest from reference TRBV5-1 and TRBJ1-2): KAGVTQTPRYLIKTRGQQVTLSCSPISGHRSVSWYQQTPGQGLQFLFEYFSETQRNKGNFPGRFSGRQFSNSRSEMNVSTLELGDSALYLCASSLAGAGAGTDGYTFGSGTRLTVV.

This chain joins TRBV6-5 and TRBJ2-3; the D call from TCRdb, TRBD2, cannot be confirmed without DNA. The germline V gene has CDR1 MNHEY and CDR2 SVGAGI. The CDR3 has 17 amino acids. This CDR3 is CASSYSPLAGGVDTQYF.

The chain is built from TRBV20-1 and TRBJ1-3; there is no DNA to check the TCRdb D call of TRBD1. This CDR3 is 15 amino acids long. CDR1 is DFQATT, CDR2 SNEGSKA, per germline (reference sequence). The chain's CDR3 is CSAREQGISGNTIYF.

The CDR3 sequence: CAWSVPGFEQYF. The J gene is TRBJ2-7, the V gene TRBV30. The CDR3 consists of 12 residues. Germline V gene lookup returns CDR1 GTSNPN and CDR2 SVGIG (reference sequence).

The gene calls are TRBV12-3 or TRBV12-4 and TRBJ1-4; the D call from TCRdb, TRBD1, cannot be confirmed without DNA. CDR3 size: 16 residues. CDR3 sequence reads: CASSTPVPGGTEKLFF.

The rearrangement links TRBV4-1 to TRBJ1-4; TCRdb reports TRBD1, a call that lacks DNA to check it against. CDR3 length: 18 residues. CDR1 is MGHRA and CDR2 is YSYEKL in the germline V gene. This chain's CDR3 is CASSQVPGGGGLNEKLFF.

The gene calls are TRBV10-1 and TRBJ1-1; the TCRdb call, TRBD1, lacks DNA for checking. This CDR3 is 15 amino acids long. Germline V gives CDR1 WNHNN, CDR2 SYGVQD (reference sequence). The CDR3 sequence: CASSESRGANTEAFF.

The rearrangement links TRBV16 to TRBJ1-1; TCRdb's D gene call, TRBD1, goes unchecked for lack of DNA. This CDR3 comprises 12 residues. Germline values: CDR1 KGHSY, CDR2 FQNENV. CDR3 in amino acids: CASSQSEGVAFF.

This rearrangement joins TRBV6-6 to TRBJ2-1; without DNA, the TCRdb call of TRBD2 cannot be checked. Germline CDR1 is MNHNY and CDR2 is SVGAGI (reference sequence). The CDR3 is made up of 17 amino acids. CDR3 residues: CASSYSGLAGTYNEQFF.

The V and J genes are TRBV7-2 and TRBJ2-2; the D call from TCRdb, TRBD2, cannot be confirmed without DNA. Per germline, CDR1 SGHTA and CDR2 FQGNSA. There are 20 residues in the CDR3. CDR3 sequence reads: CASSLGAGTSGRGYTGELFF. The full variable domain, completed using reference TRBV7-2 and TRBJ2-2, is GAGVSQSPSNKVTEKGKDVELRCDPISGHTALYWYRQSLGQGLEFLIYFQGNSAPDKSGLPSDRFSAERTGGSVSTLTIQRTQQEDSAVYLCASSLGAGTSGRGYTGELFFGEGSRLTVL.

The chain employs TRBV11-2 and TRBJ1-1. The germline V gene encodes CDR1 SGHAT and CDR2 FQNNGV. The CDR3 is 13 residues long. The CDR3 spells CASSLNGWTEAFF. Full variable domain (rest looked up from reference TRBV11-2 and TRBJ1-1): EAGVAQSPRYKIIEKRQSVAFWCNPISGHATLYWYQQILGQGPKLLIQFQNNGVVDDSQLPKDRFSAERLKGVDSTLKIQPAKLEDSAVYLCASSLNGWTEAFFGQGTRLTVV.